This T cell receptor beta chain was identified during a study of blood T cell repertoires in COVID-19. Assignments of participants to cohorts depended upon their own reported clinical history. After removal of 5 bases from V and 7 bases from J, the junction contained 12 bases not matched to a gene. The V gene's germline CDR1 is MDHEN and CDR2 SYDVKM. The CDR3 runs to 16 residues. Per the authors' pipeline: From reference gene primer amplification, estimates of nucleated cell counts were derived. The repertoire was sequenced with immunoSEQ multiplex PCR; TCRdb's copy has only in-frame clones and lacks some. The V and J calls and clone size were taken over from that table, and D and trimming were inferred from the DNA. The sample gives roughly 150,000 clones, 84% of which show up once; about 8% is in the top ten.

The source is a woman aged 45-65 years who had recovered from COVID-19. Sequencing was done on a sample of PBMCs or T cells enriched from blood (not recorded which). J is TRBJ1-5 and V is TRBV28; TRBD1 matches at 9 bases. CDR3 sequence: CASSPGHRGLRQPQHF. DNA for the CDR3: TGTGCCAGCAGTCCCGGTCACAGGGGGCTGAGACAGCCCCAGCATTTT.